Listed here are 17 T cell receptor beta chains from one sample, sequenced in a study of breast tumors, draining lymph nodes, adjacent tissues. Breast cancer patients provided tissue from their axillary draining lymph nodes. TCRdb itself ran the multiplex PCR reads through MiXCR, one entry per CDR3 protein. There are 180,000 or so distinct CDR3 sequences in the sample; 30% to 40% occur only once, and around 4.5% lies in the top ten. The material sequenced was axillary lymph node tissue. These receptors all come from a female donor with breast cancer. Some clones in this sample may be carry-over from other donors' samples.

This clonotype has at least ten counts. The chain recombines TRBV7-2 with TRBJ2-1; 8 bases line up with TRBD2. Trimming cost V 5 bases and J 6 bases; bases outside gene matches: 12. CDR1 and CDR2 (germline): SGHTA, FQGNSA. CDR3 length: 16 amino acids. The CDR3, as DNA: TGTGCCAGCAGCCCGGGTGGGGCGGGAGGCTCCAATGAGCAGTTCTTC. Amino acid sequence: CASSPGGAGGSNEQFF.

The chain employs TRBV7-8 and TRBJ2-2; 7 bases match TRBD2. Trimming removed 5 bases from V and 11 bases from J; junction bases left unmatched: 14. Germline V lookup: CDR1 SGHVS, CDR2 FQNEAQ. This CDR3 has 15 amino acids. The CDR3 nucleotides read TGTGCCAGCAGCGGGGGTAGGGCGGGAGCGAAAGAGCTGTTTTTT. Protein: CASSGGRAGAKELFF.

Comments on this clonotype: This may come from a read error, since a much larger clone is one base off. The chain has TRBV2 and TRBJ2-1; maybe TRBD1 (6 bases). Per germline, CDR1 SNHLY and CDR2 FYNNEI. The CDR3 covers 15 residues. The V gene lost 8 bases and the J gene lost 3 bases, with 17 bases spanning the gap. CDR3 in amino acids: CASGRSEGVYNEQFF. The DNA of the CDR3 is TGTGCCAGCGGCCGTAGCGAGGGGGTCTACAATGAGCAGTTCTTC.

This clonotype occurred a few times. V gene TRBV7-9 combines with J gene TRBJ1-1; D not resolved. V dropped 5 bases and J dropped 6 bases, with 13 bases sitting between them. The germline V gene encodes CDR1 SEHNR and CDR2 FQNEAQ (reference sequence). CDR3 length: 13 residues. The CDR3 spells CASSVESGAEAFF. CDR3 in DNA: TGTGCCAGCAGCGTCGAGAGCGGGGCTGAAGCTTTCTTT.

This clonotype occurred many times. The chain carries TRBV30 and TRBJ1-5, with TRBD1 matching over 7 bases. The CDR3 extends over 13 amino acids. The ends lost 4 bases at V and 2 bases at J; junction bases unmatched: 2. Germline CDR1 reads GTSNPN; CDR2 reads SVGIG (reference sequence). The CDR3 DNA sequence: TGTGCCTGGAACAGGGGAGGCAATCAGCCCCAGCATTTT. As protein: CAWNRGGNQPQHF. The whole variable domain, remainder taken from reference TRBV30 and TRBJ1-5, is SQTIHQWPATLVQPVGSPLSLECTVEGTSNPNLYWYRQAAGRGLQLLFYSVGIGQISSEVPQNLSASRPQDRQFILSSKKLLLSDSGFYLCAWNRGGNQPQHFGDGTRLSIL.

At least ten counts were recorded for this clonotype. The chain is built from TRBV7-6 and TRBJ2-1; 8 positions agree with TRBD1. CDR1 SGHVS and CDR2 FNYEAQ come from the germline V gene. The V and J ends lost 3 bases and 7 bases, in that order; junction bases with no gene match: 2. CDR3 length equals 13 residues. The DNA of the CDR3 is TGTGCCAGCAGCTTCAGGGGGCTAAATGAGCAGTTCTTC. This translates into CASSFRGLNEQFF.

V is TRBV15 and J is TRBJ1-2; TRBD1 matches at 9 bases. CDR1 and CDR2 from the germline V gene are LNHNV and YYDKDF (reference sequence). This CDR3 is built from 19 residues. Germline trimming cut 3 bases from V and 5 bases from J; bases unmatched to any gene: 19. The CDR3 reads CATSSPRGGTGTSPYGYTF. The CDR3 region has the DNA TGTGCCACCAGCAGCCCACGGGGGGGGACAGGGACTTCCCCTTATGGCTACACCTTC. The entire variable domain, with the rest obtained from reference TRBV15 and TRBJ1-2, is as follows: DAMVIQNPRYQVTQFGKPVTLSCSQTLNHNVMYWYQQKSSQAPKLLFHYYDKDFNNEADTPDNFQSRRPNTSFCFLDIRSPGLGDTAMYLCATSSPRGGTGTSPYGYTFGSGTRLTVV.

The table lists this clonotype with many counts. The chain couples TRBV7-2 to TRBJ2-7, with 7 bases matching TRBD2. The CDR3 totals 13 residues. Germline lookup yields CDR1 SGHTA and CDR2 FQGNSA. The junction had 5 bases not matched to a gene; V was cut back by 3 bases and J by 6 bases. The CDR3 nucleotides are TGTGCCAGCAGCTTGGGAGGGAGCGGCGAGCAGTACTTC. Its protein is CASSLGGSGEQYF.

With respect to this clonotype: A much larger clone lies one base from this, so it may be a read error. The chain combines TRBV20-1 with TRBJ2-4; D call uncertain. In germline, CDR1 is DFQATT, CDR2 SNEGSKA (reference sequence). The CDR3 sequence is 17 residues long. CDR3 residues: CSARDAFESHSPNTQYF. The CDR3 DNA is TGCAGTGCTAGAGATGCGTTCGAAAGCCACAGTCCAAACACTCAGTACTTC.

The J gene is TRBJ1-4, the V gene TRBV15, with D maybe TRBD1 (6 bases). Germline V gene sequence: CDR1 LNHNV, CDR2 YYDKDF (reference sequence). The CDR3 length is 13 residues. V lost 1 base, J lost 7 bases, and 7 bases lay in between. The CDR3 sequence is CATSRGGGEKLFF. CDR3 in DNA: TGTGCCACCAGCAGAGGAGGGGGTGAAAAACTGTTTTTT.

The CDR3 region is CASKLTETGFKDEQFF. The CDR3 region has the DNA TGTGCCAGCAAACTCACGGAGACAGGGTTTAAGGATGAGCAGTTCTTC. The chain uses TRBV28 and TRBJ2-1; TRBD1 matches at 7 bases. V was clipped by 7 bases and J by 8 bases; unmatched bases: 17. CDR3 length: 16 residues. From germline, CDR1 is MDHEN and CDR2 SYDVKM.

This clonotype was found many times. A much more abundant neighbour one base away suggests this may be a read error. The J gene is TRBJ2-6, the V gene TRBV29-1, with D possibly TRBD1 on 5 matching bases. Germline CDR1 reads SQVTM; CDR2 reads ANQGSEA. This CDR3 spans 14 amino acids. The CDR3 DNA follows: TGCAGCGTTGAACATGGGTCTGGGGCCAACGTCCTGGCTTTC. It specifies CSVEHGSGANVLAF.

This clonotype was recorded at least ten times. The chain employs TRBV19 and TRBJ1-3; 11 bases agree with TRBD1. This CDR3 has 16 amino acids. The germline V gene encodes CDR1 LNHDA and CDR2 SQIVND (reference sequence). V was pared by 7 bases and J by 0 bases, with 5 bases of the junction left unmatched. CDR3 sequence: CASNPGTGGSGNTIYF. Here the CDR3 DNA reads TGTGCCAGTAATCCCGGGACAGGGGGCTCTGGAAACACCATATATTTT.

This clonotype was seen repeatedly, ten times or more. The chain employs TRBV12-3 or TRBV12-4 and TRBJ2-2; 10 bases map to TRBD2. V was clipped by 6 bases and J by 2 bases; unmatched bases: 9. The CDR3 extends over 17 amino acids. The CDR3 sequence: CASRAAWTSGNTGELFF. The CDR3, as DNA: TGTGCCAGCAGGGCCGCCTGGACTAGCGGAAACACCGGGGAGCTGTTTTTT.

This clonotype was detected many times. The V gene is TRBV19, the J gene TRBJ2-1; possibly TRBD2 for D (6 bases). This CDR3 has 15 residues. The germline V gene encodes CDR1 LNHDA and CDR2 SQIVND (reference sequence). Trimming stripped 7 bases from V and 1 base from J, with 14 bases between. The DNA for the CDR3 is TGTGCCAGTAAAGGGTCTAGCGTATCCTACAATGAGCAGTTCTTC. Translated, it gives CASKGSSVSYNEQFF.

This chain uses TRBV5-1 with TRBJ1-1, with D possibly TRBD1 on 5 matching bases. V was cut by 3 bases and J by 2 bases, with 14 bases left in between. Germline V lookup: CDR1 SGHRS, CDR2 YFSETQ. The CDR3 extends over 15 amino acids. CDR3 sequence reads: CASSWTSGGNTEAFF. CDR3 in DNA: TGCGCCAGCAGCTGGACTTCCGGGGGTAACACTGAAGCTTTCTTT.

Regarding this clonotype: A much larger clone is a single base away; this may be a read error. Lacking the conserved final phenylalanine or tryptophan, this CDR3 likely reflects a read error. The V and J genes are TRBV7-7 and TRBJ2-7, with D perhaps matching TRBD1 or TRBD2 (6 bases each). The length of the CDR3 is 14 residues. Germline assignment: CDR1 SSHAT and CDR2 FNYEAQ (reference sequence). CDR3 loop: CASSLGGGRDEQYL. In DNA form, the CDR3 reads TGTGCTAGCAGCTTAGGAGGGGGGCGAGACGAGCAGTACCTC.